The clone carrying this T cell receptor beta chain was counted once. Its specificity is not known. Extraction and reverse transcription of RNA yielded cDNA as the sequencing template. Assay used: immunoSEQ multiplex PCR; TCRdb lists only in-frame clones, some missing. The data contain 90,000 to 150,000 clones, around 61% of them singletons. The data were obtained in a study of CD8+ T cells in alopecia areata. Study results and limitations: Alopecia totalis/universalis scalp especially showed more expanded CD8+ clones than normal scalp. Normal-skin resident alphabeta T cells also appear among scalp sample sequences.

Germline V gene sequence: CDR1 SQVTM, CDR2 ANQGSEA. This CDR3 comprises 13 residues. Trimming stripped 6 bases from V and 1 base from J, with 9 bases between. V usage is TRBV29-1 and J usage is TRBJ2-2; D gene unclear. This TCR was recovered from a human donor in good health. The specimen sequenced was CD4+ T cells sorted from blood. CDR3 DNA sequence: TGCAGCGTGTCGACCGAGAACACCGGGGAGCTGTTTTTT. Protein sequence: CSVSTENTGELFF.